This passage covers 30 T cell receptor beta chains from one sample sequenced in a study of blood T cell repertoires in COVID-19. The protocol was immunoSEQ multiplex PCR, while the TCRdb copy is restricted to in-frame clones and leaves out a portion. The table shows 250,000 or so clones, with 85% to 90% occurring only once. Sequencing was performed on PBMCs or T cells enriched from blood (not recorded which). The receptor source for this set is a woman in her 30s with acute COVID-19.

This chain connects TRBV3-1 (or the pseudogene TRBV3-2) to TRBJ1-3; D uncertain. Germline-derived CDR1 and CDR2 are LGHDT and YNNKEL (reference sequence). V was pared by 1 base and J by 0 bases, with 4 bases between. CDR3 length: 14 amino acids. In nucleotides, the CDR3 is TGTGCCAGCAGCCAAGTCTACTCTGGAAACACCATATATTTT. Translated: CASSQVYSGNTIYF.

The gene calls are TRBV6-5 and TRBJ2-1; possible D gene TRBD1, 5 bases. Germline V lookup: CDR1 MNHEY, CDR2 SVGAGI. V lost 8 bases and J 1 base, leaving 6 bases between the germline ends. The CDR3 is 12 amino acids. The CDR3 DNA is TGTGCCAGCGGACAATCCTACAATGAGCAGTTCTTC. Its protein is CASGQSYNEQFF.

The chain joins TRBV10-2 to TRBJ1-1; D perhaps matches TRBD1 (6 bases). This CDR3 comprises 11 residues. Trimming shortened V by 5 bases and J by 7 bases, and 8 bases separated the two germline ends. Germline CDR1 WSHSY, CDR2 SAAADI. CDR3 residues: CASSPGVEAFF. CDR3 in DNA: TGCGCCAGCAGTCCAGGGGTTGAAGCTTTCTTT.

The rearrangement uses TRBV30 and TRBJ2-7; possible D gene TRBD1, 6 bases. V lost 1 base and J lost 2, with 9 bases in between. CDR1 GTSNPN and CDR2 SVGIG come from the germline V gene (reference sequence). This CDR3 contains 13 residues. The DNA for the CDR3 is TGTGCCTGGAGTGGACAGGCCGCCTACGAGCAGTACTTC. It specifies CAWSGQAAYEQYF.

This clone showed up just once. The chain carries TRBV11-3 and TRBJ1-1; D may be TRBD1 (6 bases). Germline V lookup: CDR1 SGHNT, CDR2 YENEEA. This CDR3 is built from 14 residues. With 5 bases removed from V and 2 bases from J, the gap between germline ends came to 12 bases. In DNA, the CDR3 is TGTGCCAGCAGCCAAGGGGGTACTAACACTGAAGCTTTCTTT. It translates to CASSQGGTNTEAFF.

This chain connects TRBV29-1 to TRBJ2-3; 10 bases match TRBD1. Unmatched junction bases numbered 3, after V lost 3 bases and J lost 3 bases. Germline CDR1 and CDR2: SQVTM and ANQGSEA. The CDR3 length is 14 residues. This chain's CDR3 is CSVEVGQGTDTQYF. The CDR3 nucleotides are TGCAGCGTTGAGGTGGGACAGGGGACAGATACGCAGTATTTT.

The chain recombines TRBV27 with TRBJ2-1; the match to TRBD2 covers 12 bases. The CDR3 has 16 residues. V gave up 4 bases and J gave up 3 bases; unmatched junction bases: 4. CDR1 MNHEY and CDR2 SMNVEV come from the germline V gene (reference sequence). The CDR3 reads CASSSGLAGIYNEQFF. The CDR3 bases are TGTGCCAGCAGTTCCGGACTAGCGGGAATCTACAATGAGCAGTTCTTC.

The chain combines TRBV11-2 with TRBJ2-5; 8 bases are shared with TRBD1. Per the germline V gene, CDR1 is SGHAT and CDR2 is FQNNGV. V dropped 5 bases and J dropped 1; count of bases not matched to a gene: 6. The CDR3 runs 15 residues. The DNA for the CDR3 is TGTGCCAGCAGCGGACAGGGCCTGGGCCAAGAGACCCAGTACTTC. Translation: CASSGQGLGQETQYF.

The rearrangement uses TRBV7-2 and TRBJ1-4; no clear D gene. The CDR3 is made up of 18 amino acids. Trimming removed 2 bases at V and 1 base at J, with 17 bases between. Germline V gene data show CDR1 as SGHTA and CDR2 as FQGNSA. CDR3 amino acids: CASSLYPDLRGTNEKLFF. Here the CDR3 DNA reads TGTGCCAGCAGCTTATATCCGGACCTTCGGGGAACTAATGAAAAACTGTTTTTT.

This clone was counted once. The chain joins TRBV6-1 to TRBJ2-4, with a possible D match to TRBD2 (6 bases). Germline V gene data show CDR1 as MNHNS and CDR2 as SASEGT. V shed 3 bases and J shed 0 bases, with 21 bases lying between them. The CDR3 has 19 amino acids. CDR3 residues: CASSEGGIRQTLAKNIQYF. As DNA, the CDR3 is TGTGCCAGCAGTGAGGGAGGTATACGACAGACCCTAGCCAAAAACATTCAGTACTTC.

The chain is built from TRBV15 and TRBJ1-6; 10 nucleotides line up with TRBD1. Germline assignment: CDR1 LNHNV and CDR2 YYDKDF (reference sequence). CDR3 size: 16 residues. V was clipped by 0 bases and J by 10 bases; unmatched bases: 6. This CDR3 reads CATSRERDRGQSPLHF. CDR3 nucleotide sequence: TGTGCCACCAGCAGAGAGCGAGACAGGGGGCAATCACCCCTCCACTTT. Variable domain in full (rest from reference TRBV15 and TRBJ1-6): DAMVIQNPRYQVTQFGKPVTLSCSQTLNHNVMYWYQQKSSQAPKLLFHYYDKDFNNEADTPDNFQSRRPNTSFCFLDIRSPGLGDTAMYLCATSRERDRGQSPLHFGNGTRLTVT.

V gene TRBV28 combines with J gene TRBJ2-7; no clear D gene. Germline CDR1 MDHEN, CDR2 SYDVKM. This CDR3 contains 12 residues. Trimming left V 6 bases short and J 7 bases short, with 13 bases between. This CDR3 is CASSHNPREQYF. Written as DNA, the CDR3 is TGTGCCAGCAGCCATAATCCTAGGGAGCAGTACTTC. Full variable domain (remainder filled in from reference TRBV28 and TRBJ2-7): DVKVTQSSRYLVKRTGEKVFLECVQDMDHENMFWYRQDPGLGLRLIYFSYDVKMKEKGDIPEGYSVSREKKERFSLILESASTNQTSMYLCASSHNPREQYFGPGTRLTVT.

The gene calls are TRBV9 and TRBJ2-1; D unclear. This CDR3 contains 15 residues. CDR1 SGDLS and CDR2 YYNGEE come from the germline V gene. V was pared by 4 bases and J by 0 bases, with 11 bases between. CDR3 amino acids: CASSPYSSSYNEQFF. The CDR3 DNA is TGTGCCAGCAGCCCGTATTCCAGCTCCTACAATGAGCAGTTCTTC. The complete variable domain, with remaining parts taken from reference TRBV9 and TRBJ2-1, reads DSGVTQTPKHLITATGQRVTLRCSPRSGDLSVYWYQQSLDQGLQFLIQYYNGEERAKGNILERFSAQQFPDLHSELNLSSLELGDSALYFCASSPYSSSYNEQFFGPGTRLTVL.

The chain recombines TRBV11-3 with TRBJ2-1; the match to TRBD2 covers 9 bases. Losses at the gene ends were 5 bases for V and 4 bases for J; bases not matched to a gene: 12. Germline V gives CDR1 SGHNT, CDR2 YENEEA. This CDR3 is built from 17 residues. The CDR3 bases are TGTGCCAGCAGCCAGGCGTGGGCTAGCGGGGCATACAATGAGCAGTTCTTC. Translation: CASSQAWASGAYNEQFF.

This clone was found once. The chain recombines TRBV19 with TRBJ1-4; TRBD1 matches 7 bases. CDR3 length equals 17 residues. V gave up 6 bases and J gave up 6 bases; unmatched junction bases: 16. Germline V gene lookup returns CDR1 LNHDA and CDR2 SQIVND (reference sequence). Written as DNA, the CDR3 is TGTGCCAGTAGAACGTACCCTAGACAGGGCGAGGATGAAAAACTGTTTTTT. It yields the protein CASRTYPRQGEDEKLFF.

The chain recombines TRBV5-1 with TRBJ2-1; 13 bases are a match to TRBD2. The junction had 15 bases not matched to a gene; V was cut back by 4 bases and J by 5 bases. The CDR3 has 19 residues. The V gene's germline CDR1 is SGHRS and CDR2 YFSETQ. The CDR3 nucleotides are TGCGCCAGCAGCCCCGGACTAGCGGGAGACGTTGGACGGAACAATGAGCAGTTCTTC. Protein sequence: CASSPGLAGDVGRNNEQFF.

DNA for the CDR3: TGTGCCAGCAGCTTCGGGACAGGGGTCAACGAGCAGTACTTC. Translated: CASSFGTGVNEQYF. The chain carries TRBV7-9 and TRBJ2-7; TRBD1 matches at 10 bases. Trimming took 3 bases from V and 5 from J; bases not matched to a gene: 4. Germline V gives CDR1 SEHNR, CDR2 FQNEAQ (reference sequence). This CDR3 spans 14 amino acids.

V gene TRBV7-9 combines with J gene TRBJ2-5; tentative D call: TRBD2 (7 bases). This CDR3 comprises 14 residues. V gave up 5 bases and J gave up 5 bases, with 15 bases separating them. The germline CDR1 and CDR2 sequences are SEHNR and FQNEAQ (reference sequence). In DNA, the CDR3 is TGTGCCAGCAGCCTAGGGGGGGGGCAGGAGACCCAGTACTTC. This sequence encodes CASSLGGGQETQYF.

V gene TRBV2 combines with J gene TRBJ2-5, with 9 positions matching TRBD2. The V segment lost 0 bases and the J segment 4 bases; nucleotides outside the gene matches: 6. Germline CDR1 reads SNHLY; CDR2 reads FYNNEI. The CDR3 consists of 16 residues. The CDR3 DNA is TGTGCCAGCAGTGAAGCGCTTCCGACTAGCGGAGAGACCCAGTACTTC. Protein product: CASSEALPTSGETQYF.

CDR3 DNA: TGTGCCAGCAGTTACTCGTACGGAGCAACTAATGAAAAACTGTTTTTT. Protein sequence: CASSYSYGATNEKLFF. The chain carries TRBV6-5 and TRBJ1-4; D is unclear. The V and J ends lost 0 bases and 0 bases respectively, with 8 bases between them. The CDR3 is 16 residues long. Germline values: CDR1 MNHEY, CDR2 SVGAGI.

CDR3 DNA: TGTGCCAGCAGAAAGACAGGGTCTACACCTCCCTACGAGCAGTACTTC. This sequence encodes CASRKTGSTPPYEQYF. The genes are TRBV14 and TRBJ2-7, with 7 bases fitting TRBD1. Germline CDR1 and CDR2: SGHDN and FVKESK. J lost 2 bases, V lost 6 bases, and 13 bases had no gene match. The CDR3 has 16 residues. Together with reference TRBV14 and TRBJ2-7, the CDR3 gives the full variable domain: EAGVTQFPSHSVIEKGQTVTLRCDPISGHDNLYWYRRVMGKEIKFLLHFVKESKQDESGMPNNRFLAERTGGTYSTLKVQPAELEDSGVYFCASRKTGSTPPYEQYFGPGTRLTVT.

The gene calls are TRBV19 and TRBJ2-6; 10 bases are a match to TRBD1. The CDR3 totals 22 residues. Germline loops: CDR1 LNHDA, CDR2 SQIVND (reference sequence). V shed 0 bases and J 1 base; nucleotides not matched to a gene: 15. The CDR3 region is CASSIDLIMNRDRGSGANVLTF. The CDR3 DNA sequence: TGTGCCAGTAGTATAGATCTGATCATGAACCGGGACAGGGGTTCTGGGGCCAACGTCCTGACTTTC.

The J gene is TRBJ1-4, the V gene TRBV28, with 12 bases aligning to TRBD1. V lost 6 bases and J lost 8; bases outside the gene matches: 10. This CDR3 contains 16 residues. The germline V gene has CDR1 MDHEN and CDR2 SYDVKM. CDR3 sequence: CASSLPGQGAREKLFF. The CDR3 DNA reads TGTGCCAGCAGCCTACCGGGACAGGGGGCGCGGGAAAAACTGTTTTTT. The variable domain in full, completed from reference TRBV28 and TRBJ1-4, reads DVKVTQSSRYLVKRTGEKVFLECVQDMDHENMFWYRQDPGLGLRLIYFSYDVKMKEKGDIPEGYSVSREKKERFSLILESASTNQTSMYLCASSLPGQGAREKLFFGSGTQLSVL.

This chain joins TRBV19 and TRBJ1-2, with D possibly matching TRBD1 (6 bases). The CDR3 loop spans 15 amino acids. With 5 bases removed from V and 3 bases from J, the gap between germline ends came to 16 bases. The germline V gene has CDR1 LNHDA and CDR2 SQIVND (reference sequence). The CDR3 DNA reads TGTGCCAGTAGTGCAGGACAGTTACAATACTATGGCTACACCTTC. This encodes CASSAGQLQYYGYTF. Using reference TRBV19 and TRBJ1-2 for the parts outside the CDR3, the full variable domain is DGGITQSPKYLFRKEGQNVTLSCEQNLNHDAMYWYRQDPGQGLRLIYYSQIVNDFQKGDIAEGYSVSREKKESFPLTVTSAQKNPTAFYLCASSAGQLQYYGYTFGSGTRLTVV.

CDR3 DNA sequence: TGTGCCAGCAGCCAACCGGGACTAGCGGGAGCAGATACGCAGTATTTT. Encoded protein: CASSQPGLAGADTQYF. The chain joins TRBV3-1 (or the pseudogene TRBV3-2) to TRBJ2-3, with 14 nucleotides matching TRBD2. The CDR3 runs 16 residues. Unmatched junction bases numbered 2, after V lost 2 bases and J lost 4 bases. Germline V gene data show CDR1 as LGHDT and CDR2 as YNNKEL (reference sequence).

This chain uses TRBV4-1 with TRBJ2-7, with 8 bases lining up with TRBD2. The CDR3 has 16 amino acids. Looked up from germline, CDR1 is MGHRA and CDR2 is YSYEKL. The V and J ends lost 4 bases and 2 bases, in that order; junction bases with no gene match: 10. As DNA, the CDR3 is TGCGCCAGCAGCCTAAGTGTGGGACTAGTTGCCTACGAGCAGTACTTC. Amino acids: CASSLSVGLVAYEQYF.

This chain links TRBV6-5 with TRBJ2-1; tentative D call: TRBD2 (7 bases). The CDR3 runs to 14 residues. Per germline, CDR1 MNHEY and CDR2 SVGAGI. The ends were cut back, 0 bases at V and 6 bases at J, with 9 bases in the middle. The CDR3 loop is CASSYSGGLNEQFF. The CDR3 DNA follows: TGTGCCAGCAGTTACTCGGGGGGGCTCAATGAGCAGTTCTTC.

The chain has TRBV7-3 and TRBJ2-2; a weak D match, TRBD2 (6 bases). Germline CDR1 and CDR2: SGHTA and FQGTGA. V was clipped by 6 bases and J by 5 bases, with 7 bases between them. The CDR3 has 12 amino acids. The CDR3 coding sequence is TGTGCCAGCAGACGGGGGACCGGGGAGCTGTTTTTT. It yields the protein CASRRGTGELFF.

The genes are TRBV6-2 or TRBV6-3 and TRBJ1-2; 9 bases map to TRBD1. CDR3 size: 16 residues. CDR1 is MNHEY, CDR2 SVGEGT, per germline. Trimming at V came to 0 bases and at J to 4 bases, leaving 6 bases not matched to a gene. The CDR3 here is CASSYSRTGASYGYTF. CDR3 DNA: TGTGCCAGCAGTTACTCCAGGACAGGGGCCTCCTATGGCTACACCTTC.

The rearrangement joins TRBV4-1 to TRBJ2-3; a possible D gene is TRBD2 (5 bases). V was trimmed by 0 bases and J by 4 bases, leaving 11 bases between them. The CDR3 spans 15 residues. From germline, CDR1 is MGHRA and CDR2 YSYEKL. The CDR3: CASSQEGGLADTQYF. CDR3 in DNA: TGCGCCAGCAGCCAAGAAGGAGGCCTAGCAGATACGCAGTATTTT.